The rows below give T cell receptor beta chains drawn from one sample of a study of T cell clonotyping in hematopoietic cell transplantation. Only in-frame clones appear in the TCRdb table, and some are missing; sequencing was by immunoSEQ multiplex PCR. Counted here are some 49,000 clones, under 90% occurring once; the ten biggest clones make up 4.5% to 6.5%. The sample was peripheral blood mononuclear cells, taken before stem cell transplant. The receptors originated from a man aged 55 to 70 with biphenotypic leukemia. Some clones in this sample may be carry-over from other donors' samples. The CDR3 runs from the conserved cysteine through the conserved F or W. Each record gives: D gene, clone size, J gene, V gene, CDR3 DNA, CDR3 protein. D genes are given only for firm matches. Rows may omit the clone size; those that give it use once, few, many or a size class.

D gene: NA
clone size: NA
J gene: TRBJ2-7
V gene: TRBV4-3
CDR3 DNA: TGCGCCAGCAGCCAAGGTTCCGGCGGATCCTACGAGCAGTACTTC
CDR3 protein: CASSQGSGGSYEQYF

D gene: NA
clone size: NA
J gene: TRBJ1-1
V gene: TRBV5-4
CDR3 DNA: TGTGCCAGCAGCGGAGCCGGGCCTCGGGGGACTGAAGCTTTCTTT
CDR3 protein: CASSGAGPRGTEAFF

D gene: NA
clone size: NA
J gene: TRBJ2-3
V gene: TRBV6-5
CDR3 DNA: TGTGCCAGTCATCTCGGAGGGGATATACATACGCAGTATTTT
CDR3 protein: CASHLGGDIHTQYF

D gene: TRBD2
clone size: NA
J gene: TRBJ2-1
V gene: TRBV2
CDR3 DNA: TGTGCCAGCAGTGAGTCAGCGGGAGGTTGGAATGAGCAGTTCTTC
CDR3 protein: CASSESAGGWNEQFF

D gene: NA
clone size: NA
J gene: TRBJ1-5
V gene: TRBV30
CDR3 DNA: TGTGCCTGGAGTAGCCAGGGGACTTTTCAGCCCCAGCATTTT
CDR3 protein: CAWSSQGTFQPQHF

D gene: NA
clone size: NA
J gene: TRBJ1-4
V gene: TRBV6-5
CDR3 DNA: TGTGCCAGCAGTTACTCGAGTCGGGAAAAACTGTTTTTT
CDR3 protein: CASSYSSREKLFF

D gene: NA
clone size: NA
J gene: TRBJ1-5
V gene: TRBV7-9
CDR3 DNA: TGTGCCAGCAGCCCGGGGGGTTTCAGCAATCAGCCCCAGCATTTT
CDR3 protein: CASSPGGFSNQPQHF

D gene: NA
clone size: NA
J gene: TRBJ2-5
V gene: TRBV11-2
CDR3 DNA: TGTGCCAGCAGCTTAGATAGGGGCTTGTCACAAGAGACCCAGTACTTC
CDR3 protein: CASSLDRGLSQETQYF

D gene: NA
clone size: NA
J gene: TRBJ1-2
V gene: TRBV14
CDR3 DNA: TGTGCCAGCAGCCAAGATGCCAGGGTCGGCTACACCTTC
CDR3 protein: CASSQDARVGYTF

D gene: NA
clone size: once
J gene: TRBJ1-4
V gene: TRBV5-1
CDR3 DNA: TGCGCCAGCAGCTTGGAAGGGCGGGAAAAACTGTTTTTT
CDR3 protein: CASSLEGREKLFF

D gene: NA
clone size: NA
J gene: TRBJ2-3
V gene: TRBV11-1
CDR3 DNA: TGTGCCAGCAGCTTAGGGCGCGGCCAGGCAGATACGCAGTATTTT
CDR3 protein: CASSLGRGQADTQYF

D gene: TRBD1
clone size: once
J gene: TRBJ2-7
V gene: TRBV4-2
CDR3 DNA: TGTGCCAGCAGCCAAGATTTGGGAGGGACAGGGGTCGACGAGCAGTACTTC
CDR3 protein: CASSQDLGGTGVDEQYF

D gene: TRBD1
clone size: NA
J gene: TRBJ2-6
V gene: TRBV2
CDR3 DNA: TGTGCCAGCAGCGGCCCGGGACAGGGCTCGCTCTCTGGGGCCAACGTCCTGACTTTC
CDR3 protein: CASSGPGQGSLSGANVLTF

D gene: TRBD2
clone size: NA
J gene: TRBJ2-5
V gene: TRBV27
CDR3 DNA: TGTGCCAGCAGTACCTTAGCGGGAGACGAGACCCAGTACTTC
CDR3 protein: CASSTLAGDETQYF

D gene: NA
clone size: NA
J gene: TRBJ2-2
V gene: TRBV27
CDR3 DNA: TGTGCCAGCATATACGACGGGGAGCTGTTTTTT
CDR3 protein: CASIYDGELFF

D gene: TRBD1
clone size: NA
J gene: TRBJ2-5
V gene: TRBV6-1
CDR3 DNA: TGTGCCAGCAGCCGGGACAGAGAAGAGACCCAGTACTTC
CDR3 protein: CASSRDREETQYF

D gene: NA
clone size: once
J gene: TRBJ2-3
V gene: TRBV28
CDR3 DNA: TGTGCCAGCAGTCAGCCTAGGGCCACAGATACGCAGTATTTT
CDR3 protein: CASSQPRATDTQYF

D gene: NA
clone size: few
J gene: TRBJ1-2
V gene: TRBV19
CDR3 DNA: TGTGCCAGTACCCTGAGGCACGGGGAGAACTATGGCTACACCTTC
CDR3 protein: CASTLRHGENYGYTF

D gene: NA
clone size: NA
J gene: TRBJ2-7
V gene: TRBV5-6
CDR3 DNA: TGTGCCAGCAGCCCGTTGGGGTACGAGCAGTACTTC
CDR3 protein: CASSPLGYEQYF

D gene: TRBD1
clone size: NA
J gene: TRBJ2-3
V gene: TRBV6-5
CDR3 DNA: TGTGCCAGCAGCTCAGACAGGGGAGGTACAGATACGCAGTATTTT
CDR3 protein: CASSSDRGGTDTQYF

D gene: NA
clone size: NA
J gene: TRBJ2-5
V gene: TRBV7-2
CDR3 DNA: TGTGCCAGCAGCTTAGACCGGGACTCAGGCGAGACCCAGTACTTC
CDR3 protein: CASSLDRDSGETQYF

D gene: TRBD1
clone size: NA
J gene: TRBJ2-7
V gene: TRBV4-1
CDR3 DNA: TGCGCCAGCAGCCAAGTTACTACAGGGGGGCGTCACGAGCAGTACTTC
CDR3 protein: CASSQVTTGGRHEQYF

D gene: NA
clone size: NA
J gene: TRBJ1-5
V gene: TRBV28
CDR3 DNA: TGTGCCAGCAGTAGGGGAGGCAATCAGCCCCAGCATTTT
CDR3 protein: CASSRGGNQPQHF

D gene: TRBD2
clone size: NA
J gene: TRBJ2-7
V gene: TRBV7-9
CDR3 DNA: TGTGCCAGCAGATCCGGACTAGCGGGAGACCAGCAGTACTTC
CDR3 protein: CASRSGLAGDQQYF

D gene: NA
clone size: NA
J gene: TRBJ1-1
V gene: TRBV29-1
CDR3 DNA: TGCAGCGTCGTCAACACTGAAGCTTTCTTT
CDR3 protein: CSVVNTEAFF

D gene: NA
clone size: NA
J gene: TRBJ1-1
V gene: TRBV6-6
CDR3 DNA: TGTGCCAGCAGCATTGAGGGACACACTGAAGCTTTCTTT
CDR3 protein: CASSIEGHTEAFF

D gene: TRBD2
clone size: medium-sized
J gene: TRBJ2-2
V gene: TRBV9
CDR3 DNA: TGTGCCAGCAGCGTAGTGCCTAGCGGGAAGGGGACCGGGGAGCTGTTTTTT
CDR3 protein: CASSVVPSGKGTGELFF

D gene: NA
clone size: NA
J gene: TRBJ2-7
V gene: TRBV7-9
CDR3 DNA: TGTGCCAGCAGCTTAGAGCGGTGGGGTATCTCCTACGAGCAGTACTTC
CDR3 protein: CASSLERWGISYEQYF

D gene: TRBD2
clone size: NA
J gene: TRBJ2-7
V gene: TRBV7-2
CDR3 DNA: TGTGCCAGCAGCTTAGACGGGAGGGCACTACATTCCTACGAGCAGTACTTC
CDR3 protein: CASSLDGRALHSYEQYF

D gene: NA
clone size: NA
J gene: TRBJ1-5
V gene: TRBV30
CDR3 DNA: TGTGCCTGGAGTGTACAGGAATCCAGTTATAGCAATCAGCCCCAGCATTTT
CDR3 protein: CAWSVQESSYSNQPQHF

D gene: TRBD1
clone size: few
J gene: TRBJ2-6
V gene: TRBV27
CDR3 DNA: TGTGCCAGCAGTTTATCCCGGACAGGGAGGAAGCTATCTGGGGCCAACGTCCTGACTTTC
CDR3 protein: CASSLSRTGRKLSGANVLTF

D gene: NA
clone size: NA
J gene: TRBJ2-7
V gene: TRBV19
CDR3 DNA: TGTGCCAGTAGGATGGCCTCGGGAGAGGACTACGAGCAGTACTTC
CDR3 protein: CASRMASGEDYEQYF

D gene: NA
clone size: NA
J gene: TRBJ2-1
V gene: TRBV11-3
CDR3 DNA: TGTGCCAGCAGCCTGGGACTTAAGGATGAGCAGTTCTTC
CDR3 protein: CASSLGLKDEQFF

D gene: NA
clone size: few
J gene: TRBJ2-5
V gene: TRBV19
CDR3 DNA: TGTGCCAGTGGGGACATGGACAGAGAGACCCAGTACTTC
CDR3 protein: CASGDMDRETQYF

D gene: TRBD2
clone size: NA
J gene: TRBJ2-1
V gene: TRBV11-3
CDR3 DNA: TGTGCCAGCAGCTTAGCGGGAGGCTACAATGAGCAGTTCTTC
CDR3 protein: CASSLAGGYNEQFF

D gene: TRBD2
clone size: NA
J gene: TRBJ2-2
V gene: TRBV7-2
CDR3 DNA: TGTGCCAGCAGCTTGTTAGCGGGATCCGGGGAGCTGTTTTTT
CDR3 protein: CASSLLAGSGELFF

D gene: NA
clone size: NA
J gene: TRBJ1-2
V gene: TRBV6-1
CDR3 DNA: TGTGCCAGCAGCGCGACAGTAGATGGCTACACCTTC
CDR3 protein: CASSATVDGYTF

D gene: NA
clone size: NA
J gene: TRBJ1-2
V gene: TRBV5-6
CDR3 DNA: TGTGCCAGCAGCCCTCTGGGCTTACAGTATGGCTACACCTTC
CDR3 protein: CASSPLGLQYGYTF

D gene: TRBD2
clone size: few
J gene: TRBJ2-3
V gene: TRBV29-1
CDR3 DNA: TGCAGCGTTGATTTACGAGCGGGAGACATAGATACGCAGTATTTT
CDR3 protein: CSVDLRAGDIDTQYF

D gene: NA
clone size: NA
J gene: TRBJ1-5
V gene: TRBV29-1
CDR3 DNA: TGCAGCGTGCGGGACGCAGATCAGCCCCAGCATTTT
CDR3 protein: CSVRDADQPQHF

D gene: TRBD2
clone size: once
J gene: TRBJ2-7
V gene: TRBV7-6
CDR3 DNA: TGTGCCAGCAGCTTTAGCGGGAGACGCGAGCAGTACTTC
CDR3 protein: CASSFSGRREQYF

D gene: NA
clone size: NA
J gene: TRBJ2-1
V gene: TRBV12-1
CDR3 DNA: TGTGCCAGCAGCTACCGTCCGGGACAGAGAGACAATGAGCAGTTCTTC
CDR3 protein: CASSYRPGQRDNEQFF

D gene: TRBD2
clone size: NA
J gene: TRBJ2-2
V gene: TRBV19
CDR3 DNA: TGTGCCAGTAGTATTGGGCTAGCGGGAGGGCCGCACGGGGAGCTGTTTTTT
CDR3 protein: CASSIGLAGGPHGELFF

D gene: NA
clone size: NA
J gene: TRBJ1-4
V gene: TRBV19
CDR3 DNA: TGTGCCAGTAGTAGCCAAGGGCTGTTCGAAAAACTGTTTTTT
CDR3 protein: CASSSQGLFEKLFF

D gene: TRBD2
clone size: few
J gene: TRBJ2-5
V gene: TRBV4-2
CDR3 DNA: TGTGCCAGCAGCCAAGGCGCCCTAGCGGGAGATCAAGAGACCCAGTACTTC
CDR3 protein: CASSQGALAGDQETQYF

D gene: TRBD2
clone size: NA
J gene: TRBJ2-7
V gene: TRBV5-4
CDR3 DNA: TGTGCCAGCAGCTTGGGGCCGGCGGGAGGTCGCGAGCAGTACTTC
CDR3 protein: CASSLGPAGGREQYF

D gene: NA
clone size: few
J gene: TRBJ2-6
V gene: TRBV28
CDR3 DNA: TGTGCCAGCAGGACAGACTCTGGGGCCAACGTCCTGACTTTC
CDR3 protein: CASRTDSGANVLTF

D gene: NA
clone size: few
J gene: TRBJ1-3
V gene: TRBV5-1
CDR3 DNA: TGCGCCAGCAGCCTAGGAGAGGGGGGAAACACCATATATTTT
CDR3 protein: CASSLGEGGNTIYF

D gene: NA
clone size: NA
J gene: TRBJ2-7
V gene: TRBV5-1
CDR3 DNA: TGCGCCAGCAGCCCCGCCGGCCAGGCCTACGAGCAGTACTTC
CDR3 protein: CASSPAGQAYEQYF